A selection of T cell receptor beta chains follows, all from one sample in a study of neurological immune-mediated disorders. TCRdb reanalysed the 5' RACE reads using MiXCR and keeps one entry per CDR3 protein. The data hold over 15,000 distinct CDR3 sequences, with 8.5% to 10% observed a single time. Sequenced sample: CD8+ T cells from blood. These receptors were collected from a man aged 45 to 65 in good health. CDR3s include the opening cysteine and the closing phenylalanine or tryptophan. The D gene is left open where the match is weak. Clone sizes are given selectively: once, few, many, or a class where the clone is expanded.

TRBJ2-1 | . | TRBV6-2/TRBV6-3 | . | TGTGCCAGCAGCTCCATCCGTGGACGGCACAGCTCCTACAATGAGCAGTTCTTC | CASSSIRGRHSSYNEQFF
TRBJ1-3 | many | TRBV9 | TRBD1 | TGTGCCAGCAGCAGACAGGGAAGGGGAAACACCATATATTTT | CASSRQGRGNTIYF
TRBJ2-3 | many | TRBV27 | . | TGTGCCAGCAGTTCTAAGACAATACGCCCCCCAGATACGCAGTATTTT | CASSSKTIRPPDTQYF
TRBJ2-7 | many | TRBV29-1 | . | TGCAGCGTTGGCGGGACCGCATACGAGCAGTACTTC | CSVGGTAYEQYF
TRBJ2-1 | many | TRBV4-2 | TRBD2 | TGTGCCAGCAGCCCCCGGCCCAGCGGGAGTGTAAATGAGCAGTTCTTC | CASSPRPSGSVNEQFF
TRBJ2-3 | many | TRBV28 | . | TGTGCCAGCAGTTCCTTAGCGCAGTATTTT | CASSSLAQYF
TRBJ1-3 | many | TRBV28 | . | TGTGCCAGCAGCGGGGGACGCTCTGGAAACACCATATATTTT | CASSGGRSGNTIYF
TRBJ2-2 | many | TRBV20-1 | . | TGCAGTGCTAGAGAAAGGGGGGCGGGCGGGGAGCTGTTTTTT | CSARERGAGGELFF
TRBJ2-3 | many | TRBV10-3 | TRBD2 | TGTGCCATCAGCTCGGACCGGGGGAGGGGAGAAGATACGCAGTATTTT | CAISSDRGRGEDTQYF
TRBJ2-5 | many | TRBV5-6 | . | TGTGCCAGCAGCTCTGTAAGGACAGCGTCCGGAGAGACCCAGTACTTC | CASSSVRTASGETQYF
TRBJ2-1 | many | TRBV20-1 | . | TGCAGTGCTAGAGAAACGATTAAGAGCTCCTACAATGAGCAGTTCTTC | CSARETIKSSYNEQFF
TRBJ1-1 | many | TRBV5-1 | . | TGCGCCAGCAGCTCTTACATGGCCACTGAAGCTTTCTTT | CASSSYMATEAFF
TRBJ2-1 | . | TRBV9 | . | TGTGCCAGCAGCGTCGAAGGAGCTCATGAGCAGTTCTTC | CASSVEGAHEQFF
TRBJ2-7 | . | TRBV2 | . | TGTGCCAGCGGGCCTTGGGACCGGGATAGGCGCGAGCAGTACTTC | CASGPWDRDRREQYF
TRBJ2-1 | many | TRBV29-1 | . | TGCAGCGTTGTGAGGCATGAGCAGTTCTTC | CSVVRHEQFF
TRBJ2-1 | many | TRBV6-2/TRBV6-3 | . | TGTGCCAGCAGTGATTTAGCCACCTACAATGAGCAGTTCTTC | CASSDLATYNEQFF
TRBJ2-5 | many | TRBV27 | . | TGTGCCAGCAGTTTATTGGCAGGGCAAGAGACCCAGTACTTC | CASSLLAGQETQYF
TRBJ2-7 | many | TRBV28 | TRBD2 | TGTGCCAGCAGTTTACGGCAGGGACTAGCGGGTCTCAACGAGCAGTACTTC | CASSLRQGLAGLNEQYF
TRBJ2-3 | many | TRBV7-9 | TRBD1 | TGTGCCAGCAGCTTTGGGGGACAGGGGAACACAGATACGCAGTATTTT | CASSFGGQGNTDTQYF
TRBJ2-7 | . | TRBV29-1 | . | TGCAGCTCCATCACGGGTTACGAGCAGTACTTC | CSSITGYEQYF
TRBJ2-7 | many | TRBV4-1 | TRBD2 | TGCGCCAGCAGCGCCGGGACTAGCGGGAGTACCGAGCAGTACTTC | CASSAGTSGSTEQYF
TRBJ1-4 | . | TRBV5-8 | . | TGTGCCAGCAGCTTCGGGCAGGGTGGTGAAAAACTGTTTTTT | CASSFGQGGEKLFF
TRBJ2-7 | many | TRBV20-1 | . | TGCAGTGCTAGAGATCGGGGCACTTCCTACGAGCAGTACTTC | CSARDRGTSYEQYF
TRBJ2-1 | . | TRBV20-1 | . | TGCAGTGCTAGAGATCTACAGGGCAATGAGCAGTTCTTC | CSARDLQGNEQFF
TRBJ2-2 | many | TRBV27 | TRBD1 | TGTGCCAGCAGTCCCGACAGGGGGACCGGGGAGCTGTTTTTT | CASSPDRGTGELFF
TRBJ2-3 | many | TRBV6-5 | TRBD2 | TGTGCCAGCAGTTACTCTGGCGGGAGGTGGACAGATACGCAGTATTTT | CASSYSGGRWTDTQYF
TRBJ1-1 | many | TRBV12-3/TRBV12-4 | . | TGTGCCAGCGCTTATCACCCTCCCGGGGACACTGAAGCTTTCTTT | CASAYHPPGDTEAFF
TRBJ2-2 | many | TRBV12-3/TRBV12-4 | . | TGTGCCAGCAGTTTACGAAGCGGAGCCGGGGAGCTGTTTTTT | CASSLRSGAGELFF
TRBJ2-7 | many | TRBV29-1 | . | TGCAGCGTTGAAGATCCATCGTCCTCCTACGAGCAGTACTTC | CSVEDPSSSYEQYF
TRBJ2-7 | many | TRBV10-3 | TRBD2 | TGTGCCATCAGATCCCGGGACCCGGGGGGCGAGCAGTACTTC | CAIRSRDPGGEQYF
TRBJ2-7 | many | TRBV7-8 | . | TGTGCCAGCAGTGCAGCGGGCAGCTCCTACGAGCAGTACTTC | CASSAAGSSYEQYF
TRBJ2-2 | many | TRBV20-1 | . | TGCAGTGCTAGAGATAACGTGTACACCGGGGAGCTGTTTTTT | CSARDNVYTGELFF
TRBJ2-7 | many | TRBV7-8 | . | TGTGCCAGCAGCCCGGGACCTATTTCCTCCTACGAGCAGTACTTC | CASSPGPISSYEQYF
TRBJ2-1 | many | TRBV5-1 | . | TGCGCCAGCAGCGGCCAGATCGGGTACAATGAGCAGTTCTTC | CASSGQIGYNEQFF
TRBJ2-2 | many | TRBV28 | . | TGTGCCAGCAGTTTAATAGCGGATACGAACACCGGGGAGCTGTTTTTT | CASSLIADTNTGELFF